This is a list of T cell receptor beta chains from one sample in a study of T cell clonotyping in hematopoietic cell transplantation. Some clones are missing from TCRdb's copy, which holds only in-frame ones; the method was immunoSEQ multiplex PCR. This sample carries 25,000 to 30,000 clones, approximately 82% of them seen once, and the ten largest clones take less than 2%. Source: peripheral blood mononuclear cells, taken before stem cell transplant. The receptors originated from a man aged 35 to 55 with acute myeloid leukemia. Some clones in this sample may be carry-over from other donors' samples. CDR3s include the opening cysteine and the closing phenylalanine or tryptophan. The D gene is left open where the match is weak. Size values are once, few and many counts, or a class for expanded clones, and some rows have none.

cdr3_nt cdr3_aa clone_size v_call d_call j_call
TGTGCCACCAGCAGAGATATGATCGGGGGAGGCAATCAGCCCCAGCATTTT CATSRDMIGGGNQPQHF . TRBV15 . TRBJ1-5
TGTGCCAGCAGCTTAGACAGTAACTATGGCTACACCTTC CASSLDSNYGYTF . TRBV7-2 . TRBJ1-2
TGCGCCAGCAGCCGTACTAGCGGGGGACCAGATACGCAGTATTTT CASSRTSGGPDTQYF . TRBV4-3 TRBD2 TRBJ2-3
TGTGCCAGCAGCCCAACCCTGGACGGGTACAATGAGCAGTTCTTC CASSPTLDGYNEQFF . TRBV7-3 . TRBJ2-1
TGTGCCATCGCAGGACAGATCTACGAGCAGTACTTC CAIAGQIYEQYF . TRBV10-3 . TRBJ2-7
TGTGCCAGCAGCTTAGATTATGCAGGGGGGTACCAAGAGACCCAGTACTTC CASSLDYAGGYQETQYF . TRBV7-2 . TRBJ2-5
TGTGCCAGCAGTGAAGCGGGGGGACAGATCTCTGGAAACACCATATATTTT CASSEAGGQISGNTIYF . TRBV6-1 TRBD1 TRBJ1-3
TGTGCCAGCAGCTTAGTTCTTCTAGCGGGGGAAGAGACCCAGTACTTC CASSLVLLAGEETQYF . TRBV11-2 TRBD2 TRBJ2-5
TGTGCCAGCATCCAGGGAATTTCAGCTTTCTTT CASIQGISAFF . TRBV6-6 . TRBJ1-1
TGTGCCAGCAGCTACTTTAGCGGGAGGGGGTCCTACAATGAGCAGTTCTTC CASSYFSGRGSYNEQFF . TRBV5-6 TRBD2 TRBJ2-1
TGTGCCAGCAGTTTAACACTGGCCGCGACTAGAGCGACAGATACGCAGTATTTT CASSLTLAATRATDTQYF . TRBV28 . TRBJ2-3
TGTGCCAGCAGCGCCAAAGGGACTGTTAATGAAAAACTGTTTTTT CASSAKGTVNEKLFF . TRBV11-3 . TRBJ1-4
TGTGCCAGCAGCTTACGGGTGGGGCCGGAGACCCAGTACTTC CASSLRVGPETQYF . TRBV7-2 . TRBJ2-5
TGTGCCAGCAGCCACGGACACAACTATGGCTACACCTTC CASSHGHNYGYTF few TRBV14 . TRBJ1-2
TGTGCCAGCAGCCTATCTGACAGGGGGACCTACGAGCAGTACTTC CASSLSDRGTYEQYF . TRBV5-6 TRBD1 TRBJ2-7
TGTGCCAGCAGCTTTTCAGGGCAGGATGGGCAGTACTTC CASSFSGQDGQYF once TRBV7-2 . TRBJ2-7
TGTGCCAGCAGCCCAGGGGTAGGTGGCTACACCTTC CASSPGVGGYTF . TRBV5-6 . TRBJ1-2
TGTGCCAGCAGCGTAGCCGGGCTAGCGGGGGGGGAGACCCAGTACTTC CASSVAGLAGGETQYF . TRBV9 TRBD2 TRBJ2-5
TGTGCCACCAGCAGAGGAGGGACAGCTCAGCAGGATGGAAACACCATATATTTT CATSRGGTAQQDGNTIYF . TRBV15 TRBD1 TRBJ1-3
TGTGCCAGCAGCTTAGCCTCCTTCGGAGCTTTCTTT CASSLASFGAFF . TRBV11-3 . TRBJ1-1
TGTGCCAGCAGTTACGACAGGGTCTTTTCCTATGGCTACACCTTC CASSYDRVFSYGYTF . TRBV6-6 TRBD1 TRBJ1-2
TGTGCCAGCAGGGGACAGATTAATGAAAAACTGTTTTTT CASRGQINEKLFF . TRBV27 TRBD1 TRBJ1-4
TGTGCCAGCAGCGTCGACAGGGGAGAGCAGTACTTC CASSVDRGEQYF few TRBV5-4 TRBD1 TRBJ2-7
TGTGCCAGCAGTTTGGTGGGATCTGGCTACACCTTC CASSLVGSGYTF . TRBV6-5 . TRBJ1-2
TGCAGCGTTGACATTGGCGGAGCCTACGAGCAGTACTTC CSVDIGGAYEQYF . TRBV29-1 . TRBJ2-7
TGTGCCAGCAGCCCGACTACCCTTAAAGAGCAGTTCTTC CASSPTTLKEQFF . TRBV11-3 . TRBJ2-1
TGCGCCAGCAGCCTCAATCTCGGGGATCAAGAGACCCAGTACTTC CASSLNLGDQETQYF . TRBV5-1 . TRBJ2-5
TGTGCCAGCAGCCCGGGGCCTAAAGCCGGGGAGCTGTTTTTT CASSPGPKAGELFF . TRBV13 . TRBJ2-2
TGTGCCAGTAGCTCCGGGACAGGGACCAATGAGCAGTTCTTC CASSSGTGTNEQFF . TRBV19 TRBD1 TRBJ2-1
TGCGCCAGCAGCCTCCGGACTAGTTCCTACAATGAGCAGTTCTTC CASSLRTSSYNEQFF few TRBV4-1 TRBD2 TRBJ2-1
TGTGCCAGCAGTCTTTCGACAGCGCGATTGGCTTTCTTT CASSLSTARLAFF . TRBV28 . TRBJ1-1
TGTGCCAGCAGCTTAGCTGGGGGCTATCAGCCCCAGCATTTT CASSLAGGYQPQHF . TRBV7-2 . TRBJ1-5
TGTGCCAGCAGTCCAACTAGCGGGGGGACCTACGAGCAGTACTTC CASSPTSGGTYEQYF . TRBV28 TRBD2 TRBJ2-7
TGTGCCAGCAGTCCCCAAACAGGGAGCAATCAGCCCCAGCATTTT CASSPQTGSNQPQHF . TRBV28 . TRBJ1-5
TGTGCCAGCAGCCCGTTACGAGGATACACCATATATTTT CASSPLRGYTIYF . TRBV7-9 . TRBJ1-3
TGTGCCACAACTCGGGAAGCGGGGGGGATGGAGACCCAGTACTTC CATTREAGGMETQYF . TRBV7-6 TRBD2 TRBJ2-5
TGCGCCAGCAGCCAAGGGGAGCACTACGAGCAGTACTTC CASSQGEHYEQYF . TRBV4-1 . TRBJ2-7
TGTGCCAGCAGTCGCCGACAGCTAGCCAAAAACATTCAGTACTTC CASSRRQLAKNIQYF . TRBV27 . TRBJ2-4